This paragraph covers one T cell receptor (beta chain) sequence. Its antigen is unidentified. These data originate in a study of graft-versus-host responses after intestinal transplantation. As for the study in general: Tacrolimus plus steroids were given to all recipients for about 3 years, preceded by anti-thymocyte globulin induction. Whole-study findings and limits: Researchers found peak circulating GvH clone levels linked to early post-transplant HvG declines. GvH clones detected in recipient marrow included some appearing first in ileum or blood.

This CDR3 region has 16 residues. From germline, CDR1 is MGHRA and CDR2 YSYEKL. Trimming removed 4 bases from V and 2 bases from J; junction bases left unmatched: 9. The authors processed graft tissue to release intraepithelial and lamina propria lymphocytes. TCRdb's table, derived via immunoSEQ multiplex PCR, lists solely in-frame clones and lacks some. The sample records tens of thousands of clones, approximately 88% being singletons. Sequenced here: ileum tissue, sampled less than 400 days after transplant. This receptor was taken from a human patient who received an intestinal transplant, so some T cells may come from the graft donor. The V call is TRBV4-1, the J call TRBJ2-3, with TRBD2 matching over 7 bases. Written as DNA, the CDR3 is TGCGCCAGCAGCCTTTCGACTAGCAAGTACACAGATACGCAGTATTTT. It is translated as CASSLSTSKYTDTQYF.